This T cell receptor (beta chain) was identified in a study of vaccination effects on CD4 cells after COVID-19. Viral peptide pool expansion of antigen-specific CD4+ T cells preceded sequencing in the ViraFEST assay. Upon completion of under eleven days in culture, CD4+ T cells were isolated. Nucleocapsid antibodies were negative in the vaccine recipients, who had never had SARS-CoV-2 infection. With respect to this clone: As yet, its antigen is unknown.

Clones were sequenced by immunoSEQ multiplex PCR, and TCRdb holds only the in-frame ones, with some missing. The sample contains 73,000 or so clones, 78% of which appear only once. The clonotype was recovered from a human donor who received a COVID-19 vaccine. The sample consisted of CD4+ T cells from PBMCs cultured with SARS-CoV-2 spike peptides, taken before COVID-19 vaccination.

This CDR3 reads CASSMVSYAVQLFF. The CDR3 region has the DNA TGTGCCAGTAGTATGGTGAGCTACGCCGTCCAACTGTTTTTT. This chain connects TRBV19 to TRBJ1-4; D call uncertain. Germline V gives CDR1 LNHDA, CDR2 SQIVND (reference sequence). V lost 3 bases and J 12 bases, leaving 17 bases between the germline ends. The length of the CDR3 is 14 residues.